A selection of T cell receptor beta chains follows, all from one sample in a study of vaccination effects on CD4 cells after COVID-19. No antigen has been assigned to these receptors. The protocol was immunoSEQ multiplex PCR, while the TCRdb copy is restricted to in-frame clones and leaves out a portion. The sample yields roughly 21,000 clones, around 72% seen once. The sequences come from CD4+ T cells from PBMCs cultured with HCoV-NL63 spike peptides, collected before COVID-19 vaccination. These receptors came from a human donor who received a COVID-19 vaccine. Both conserved end residues are part of each CDR3. Each record gives: D gene, J gene, V gene, clone size, CDR3 DNA, CDR3 protein. A D gene is named only where the DNA matches it firmly. The size field is filled for only some rows; it gives once, few, many or a size class.

NA	TRBJ1-3	TRBV7-9	few	TGTGCCAGCAGCTATAATGTGGACAGTCAAATCTCTGGAAACACCATATATTTT	CASSYNVDSQISGNTIYF
NA	TRBJ1-2	TRBV6-5	NA	TGTGCCAGCAGCCCGATGAGCGGCGGGAACTATGGCTACACCTTC	CASSPMSGGNYGYTF
NA	TRBJ2-2	TRBV4-2	NA	TGTGCCAGCAGCCAAAGGGTGACAGGGAACACCGGGGAGCTGTTTTTT	CASSQRVTGNTGELFF
NA	TRBJ1-6	TRBV12-3/TRBV12-4	once	TGTGCCAGCAGTGCGACGGGATATTCACCCCTCCACTTT	CASSATGYSPLHF
NA	TRBJ1-1	TRBV5-1	NA	TGCGCCAGCACAAAAAACCCCGACACTGAAGCTTTCTTT	CASTKNPDTEAFF
NA	TRBJ2-3	TRBV7-2	NA	TGTGCCAGCAGCCAGACCACAGATACGCAGTATTTT	CASSQTTDTQYF
NA	TRBJ1-5	TRBV30	once	TGTGCCTGGAGTGTTGAGGGTAATCAGCCCCAGCATTTT	CAWSVEGNQPQHF
TRBD1	TRBJ1-5	TRBV4-2	NA	TGTGCCAGCAGCCAAGTCTTAAGGGGGCCAGGGCATCAGCCCCAGCATTTT	CASSQVLRGPGHQPQHF
NA	TRBJ2-1	TRBV27	few	TGTGCCAGCACCACCGGGACGGACCCACGGGTTGAGCAGTTCTTC	CASTTGTDPRVEQFF
NA	TRBJ1-3	TRBV14	NA	TGTGCCAGCAGCCAAGACCCCCTCGGGGGCACCATATATTTT	CASSQDPLGGTIYF
NA	TRBJ2-7	TRBV6-5	NA	TGTGCCAGCAGTTACCGGACCCACTCCTACGAGCAGTACTTC	CASSYRTHSYEQYF
NA	TRBJ2-7	TRBV7-8	once	TGTGCCAGCAGCTTTTGGGGGGAGGGGGACGAGCAGTACTTC	CASSFWGEGDEQYF
TRBD1	TRBJ1-1	TRBV5-5	NA	TGTGCCAGCAGCCACACAGGGGGAACTGAAGCTTTCTTT	CASSHTGGTEAFF
NA	TRBJ2-3	TRBV21-1	NA	TGTGCCAGCAGGCCTGGGCGGGAGCGCACAGATACGCAGTATTTT	CASRPGRERTDTQYF
TRBD1	TRBJ1-1	TRBV6-5	NA	TGTGCCAGCAGTTACCTACCTCGGACAGGGTGGACTGAAGCTTTCTTT	CASSYLPRTGWTEAFF
NA	TRBJ2-6	TRBV19	NA	TGTGCCAGTAGTATAGATCAGGAACAGACTTTCTCTGGGGCCAACGTCCTGACTTTC	CASSIDQEQTFSGANVLTF
NA	TRBJ1-1	TRBV15	NA	TGTGCCACCAGCAGGCCCGGCAGGGAACGCACTGAAGCTTTCTTT	CATSRPGRERTEAFF
NA	TRBJ1-5	TRBV7-8	NA	TGTGCCAGCAGCTCGACAGCGCGCAATCAGCCCCAGCATTTT	CASSSTARNQPQHF
NA	TRBJ2-2	TRBV10-3	NA	TGTGCCTCCTTAGGAGGGAAGAACACCGGGGAGCTGTTTTTT	CASLGGKNTGELFF
TRBD1	TRBJ1-5	TRBV4-2	NA	TGTGCCAGCAGCATGGGACAGGCTGGGGATAGCAATCAGCCCCAGCATTTT	CASSMGQAGDSNQPQHF
TRBD1	TRBJ1-1	TRBV19	NA	TGTGCCAGTAGTATTGGACAGGGGCGGGATACTGAAGCTTTCTTT	CASSIGQGRDTEAFF
NA	TRBJ2-1	TRBV12-3/TRBV12-4	NA	TGTGCCAGCAGTTCCGGGCTCTACAATGAGCAGTTCTTC	CASSSGLYNEQFF
NA	TRBJ1-6	TRBV27	few	TGTGCCAGCAGTCCCCATCCCAATTCACCCCTCCACTTT	CASSPHPNSPLHF
NA	TRBJ2-3	TRBV28	NA	TGTGCCAGCAGTCCCGCAAACTCGAACTCGTACGTTCCCGGCACAGATACGCAGTATTTT	CASSPANSNSYVPGTDTQYF
TRBD1	TRBJ2-7	TRBV14	NA	TGTGCCAGCAGCCCCGGGACAGGGCGCTACGAGCAGTACTTC	CASSPGTGRYEQYF
NA	TRBJ1-3	TRBV5-4	NA	TGTGCCAGCAGCTTCAACCCTGGAAACACCATATATTTT	CASSFNPGNTIYF
NA	TRBJ1-3	TRBV4-2	few	TGTGCCAGCAGCTCTCTCGTGGGAAGGCACTCTGGAAACACCATATATTTT	CASSSLVGRHSGNTIYF
NA	TRBJ2-3	TRBV6-1	NA	TGTGCCAGCAGTGACCATGCCGATACGCAGTATTTT	CASSDHADTQYF
TRBD1	TRBJ2-5	TRBV29-1	NA	TGCAGCGCCGGGACAGGGGCGAAAGAGACCCAGTACTTC	CSAGTGAKETQYF
NA	TRBJ2-7	TRBV28	few	TGTGCCAGCAGAACCGGACAGAGCTCCTACGAGCAGTACTTC	CASRTGQSSYEQYF
NA	TRBJ2-3	TRBV7-2	NA	TGTGCCAGCACTGCCCCACTTGGGGCGCGAGATACGCAGTATTTT	CASTAPLGARDTQYF
NA	TRBJ1-6	TRBV9	few	TGTGCCAGCAGCGTAGGGGGGGGTAATTCACCCCTCCACTTT	CASSVGGGNSPLHF
NA	TRBJ2-7	TRBV10-3	NA	TGTGCCATCAGCCAAGATTACGAGCAGTACTTC	CAISQDYEQYF
NA	TRBJ2-7	TRBV7-9	few	TGTGCCAGCAGCTCCACAGGGATCATACACTTC	CASSSTGIIHF
NA	TRBJ1-1	TRBV5-5	NA	TGTGCCAGCAGCCCCTGGCAATCCGCGGGCACTGAAGCTTTCTTT	CASSPWQSAGTEAFF
TRBD1	TRBJ1-1	TRBV4-2	NA	TGTGCCAGCAGCCAAGCCACCGACAGGGCGAACACTGAAGCTTTCTTT	CASSQATDRANTEAFF
NA	TRBJ2-7	TRBV30	NA	TGTGCCTGGTCGGGACGAGGAGGATACGAGCAGTACTTC	CAWSGRGGYEQYF
NA	TRBJ1-1	TRBV5-1	NA	TGCGCCAGCAGCGCGGGACAGAACACTGAAGCTTTCTTT	CASSAGQNTEAFF
TRBD1	TRBJ2-7	TRBV5-4	NA	TGTGCCAGCAGCTTGAACCGAGGGGGCAAATACGAGCAGTACTTC	CASSLNRGGKYEQYF
NA	TRBJ1-5	TRBV6-4	NA	TGTGCCAGCAGTGACTTACCAAATCAGCCCCAGCATTTT	CASSDLPNQPQHF
NA	TRBJ1-6	TRBV28	NA	TGTGCCAGCAATCCGTACCGGGACGCTTTGTCACCCCTCCACTTT	CASNPYRDALSPLHF
TRBD1	TRBJ2-7	TRBV11-3	few	TGTGCCAGCAGAGGAGAGCCAGGGGGTTACGAGCAGTACTTC	CASRGEPGGYEQYF